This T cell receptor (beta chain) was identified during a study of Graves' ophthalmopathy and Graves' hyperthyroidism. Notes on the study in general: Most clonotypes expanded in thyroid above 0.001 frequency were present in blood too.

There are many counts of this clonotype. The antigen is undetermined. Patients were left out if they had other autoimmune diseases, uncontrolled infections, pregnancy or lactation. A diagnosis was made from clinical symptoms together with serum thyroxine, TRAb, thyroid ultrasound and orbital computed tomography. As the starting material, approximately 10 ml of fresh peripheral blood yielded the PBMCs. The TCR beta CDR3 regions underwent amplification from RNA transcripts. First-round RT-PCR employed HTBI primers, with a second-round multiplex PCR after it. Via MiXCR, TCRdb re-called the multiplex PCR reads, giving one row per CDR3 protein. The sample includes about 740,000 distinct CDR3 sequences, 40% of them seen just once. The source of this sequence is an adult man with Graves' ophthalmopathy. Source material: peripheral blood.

Here the CDR3 DNA reads TGTGCCAGCAGCCCGCTGACAGGGAGCGAGCAGTACTTC. It is translated as CASSPLTGSEQYF. This chain connects TRBV5-6 to TRBJ2-7, with 7 bases aligning to TRBD1. CDR1 SGHDT and CDR2 YYEEEE come from the germline V gene. This CDR3 spans 13 amino acids. V gave up 4 bases and J gave up 6 bases; unmatched junction bases: 7.